This T cell receptor beta chain derives from a study of T-cell memory formation after mild COVID-19. A few counts support this clonotype. V was clipped by 6 bases and J by 9 bases; unmatched bases: 6. This CDR3 has 13 amino acids. From the 5' RACE reads, TCRdb called clonotypes with MiXCR, one entry per CDR3 protein. The sample lists some 120,000 distinct CDR3 sequences; roughly 15% were seen once. The specimen sequenced was PBMCs or a T cell subset sorted from them (not recorded which). This TCR was recovered from an adult woman who had mild COVID-19 (a few samples of this study predate the infection). Cell type and time point are not known. The chain carries TRBV12-3 or TRBV12-4 and TRBJ2-7; TRBD1 matches 12 bases. In DNA form, the CDR3 reads TGTGCCAGCAGCCCGGGACAGGGGGCAAGGCAGTACTTC. This translates into CASSPGQGARQYF.